This TCR beta chain was obtained from a study of long-term antiretroviral therapy in people with HIV. Study-wide findings and caveats: ART adherence was not documented, and neither viral resistance nor therapy changes had any data.

Assay version v3.0 of immunoSEQ was used, and it was run at survey level. Here immunoSEQ multiplex PCR was the method, and the copy in TCRdb shows in-frame clones only, minus some. This table holds tens of thousands of clones, approximately 85% found once. HIV-positive participants were all treated in the United States. Going into DNA extraction, samples held about 0.85-11 million cryopreserved PBMC. Note on this clone: The antigen is unknown.

The CDR3 extends over 15 amino acids. Trimming at V came to 0 bases and at J to 4 bases, leaving 2 bases not matched to a gene. Germline values: CDR1 MRHNA, CDR2 SNTAGT. J is TRBJ2-3 and V is TRBV6-4; 9 bases are shared with TRBD2. The TCR comes from a man aged 18 to 30 with HIV. The material sequenced was unsorted PBMCs, taken 2.2 years after starting antiretroviral therapy. The CDR3 here is CASSDSVAGADTQYF. The CDR3 region has the DNA TGTGCCAGCAGTGACTCGGTAGCGGGGGCAGATACGCAGTATTTT.